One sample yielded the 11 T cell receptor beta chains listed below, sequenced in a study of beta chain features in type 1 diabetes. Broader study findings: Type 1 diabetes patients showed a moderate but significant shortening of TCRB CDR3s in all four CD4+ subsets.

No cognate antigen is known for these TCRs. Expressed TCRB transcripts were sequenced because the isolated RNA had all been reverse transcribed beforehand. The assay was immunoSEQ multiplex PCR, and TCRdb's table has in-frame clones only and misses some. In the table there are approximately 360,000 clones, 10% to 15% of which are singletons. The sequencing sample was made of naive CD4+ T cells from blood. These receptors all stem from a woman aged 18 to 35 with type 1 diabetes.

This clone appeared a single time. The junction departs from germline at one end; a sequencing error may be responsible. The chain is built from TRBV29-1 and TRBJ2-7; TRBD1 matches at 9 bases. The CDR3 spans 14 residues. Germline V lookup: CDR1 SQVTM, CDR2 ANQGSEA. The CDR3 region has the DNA TGCAGCGCCTTGGGGACAGGGAGATCCTACGAGCAGTGCTTC. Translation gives CSALGTGRSYEQCF.

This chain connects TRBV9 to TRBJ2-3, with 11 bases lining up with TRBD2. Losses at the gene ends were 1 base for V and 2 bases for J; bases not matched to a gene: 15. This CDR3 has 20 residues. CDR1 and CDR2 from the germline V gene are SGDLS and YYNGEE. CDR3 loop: CASSVSLTGTSGIHTDTQYF. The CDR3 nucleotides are TGTGCCAGCAGCGTATCTTTAACCGGGACTAGCGGAATTCACACAGATACGCAGTATTTT.

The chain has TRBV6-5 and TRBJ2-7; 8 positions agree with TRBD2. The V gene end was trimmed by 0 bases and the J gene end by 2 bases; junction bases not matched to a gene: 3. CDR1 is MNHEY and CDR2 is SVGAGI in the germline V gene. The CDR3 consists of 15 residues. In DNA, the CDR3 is TGTGCCAGCAGTTACTCCGCGGGGGGCCCCTACGAGCAGTACTTC. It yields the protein CASSYSAGGPYEQYF.

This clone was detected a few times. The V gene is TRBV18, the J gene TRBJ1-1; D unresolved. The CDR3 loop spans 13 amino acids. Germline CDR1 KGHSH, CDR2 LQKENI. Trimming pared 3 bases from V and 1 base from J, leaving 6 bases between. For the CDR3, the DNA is TGTGCCAGCTCACCGTCACAGAACACTGAAGCTTTCTTT. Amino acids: CASSPSQNTEAFF. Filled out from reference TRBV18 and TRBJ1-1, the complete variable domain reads NAGVMQNPRHLVRRRGQEARLRCSPMKGHSHVYWYRQLPEEGLKFMVYLQKENIIDESGMPKERFSAEFPKEGPSILRIQQVVRGDSAAYFCASSPSQNTEAFFGQGTRLTVV.

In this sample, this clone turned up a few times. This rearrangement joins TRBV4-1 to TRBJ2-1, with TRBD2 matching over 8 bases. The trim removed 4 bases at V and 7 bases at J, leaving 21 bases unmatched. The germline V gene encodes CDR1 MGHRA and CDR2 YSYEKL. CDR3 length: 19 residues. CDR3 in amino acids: CASSRSSGVERGLRNEQFF. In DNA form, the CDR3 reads TGCGCCAGCAGCCGTAGCTCCGGGGTTGAGCGGGGGCTCCGAAATGAGCAGTTCTTC.

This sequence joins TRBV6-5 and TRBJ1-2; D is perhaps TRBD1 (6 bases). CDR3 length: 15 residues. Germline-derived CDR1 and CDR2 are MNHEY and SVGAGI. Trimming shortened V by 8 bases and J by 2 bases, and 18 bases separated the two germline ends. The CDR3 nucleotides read TGTGCCAGCCGGGCCATGGCAGGGGCCAACTATGGCTACACCTTC. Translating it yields CASRAMAGANYGYTF.

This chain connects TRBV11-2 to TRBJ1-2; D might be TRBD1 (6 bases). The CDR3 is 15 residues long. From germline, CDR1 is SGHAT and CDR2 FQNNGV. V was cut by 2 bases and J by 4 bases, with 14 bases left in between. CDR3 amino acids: CASSLFSRGGYGYTF. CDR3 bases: TGTGCCAGCAGCTTATTTTCCAGGGGCGGCTATGGCTACACCTTC.

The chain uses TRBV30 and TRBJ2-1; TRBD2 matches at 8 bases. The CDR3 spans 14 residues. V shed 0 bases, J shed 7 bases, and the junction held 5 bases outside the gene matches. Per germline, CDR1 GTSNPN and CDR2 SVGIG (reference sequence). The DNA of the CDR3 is TGTGCCTGGAGTGTAGTACTAGCGGAGAATGAGCAGTTCTTC. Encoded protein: CAWSVVLAENEQFF.

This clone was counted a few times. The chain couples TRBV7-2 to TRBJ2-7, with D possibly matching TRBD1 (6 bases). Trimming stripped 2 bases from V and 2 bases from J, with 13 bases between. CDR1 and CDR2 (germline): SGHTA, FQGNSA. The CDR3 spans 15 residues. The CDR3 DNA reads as TGTGCCAGCAGCTTACTCCGGGACACTCCCTACGAGCAGTACTTC. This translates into CASSLLRDTPYEQYF.

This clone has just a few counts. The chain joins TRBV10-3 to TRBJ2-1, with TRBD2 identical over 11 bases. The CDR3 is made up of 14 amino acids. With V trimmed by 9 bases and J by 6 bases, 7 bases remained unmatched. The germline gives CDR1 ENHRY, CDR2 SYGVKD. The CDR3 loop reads CAISTSGRLNEQFF. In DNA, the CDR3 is TGTGCCATTTCAACTAGCGGGAGACTCAATGAGCAGTTCTTC.

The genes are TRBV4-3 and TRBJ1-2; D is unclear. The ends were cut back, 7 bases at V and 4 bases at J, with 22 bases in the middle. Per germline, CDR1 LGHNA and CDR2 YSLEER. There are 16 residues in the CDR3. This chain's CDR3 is CASIPGPLEVSYGYTF. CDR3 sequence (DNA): TGCGCCAGCATCCCCGGACCCCTGGAGGTGAGCTATGGCTACACCTTC.